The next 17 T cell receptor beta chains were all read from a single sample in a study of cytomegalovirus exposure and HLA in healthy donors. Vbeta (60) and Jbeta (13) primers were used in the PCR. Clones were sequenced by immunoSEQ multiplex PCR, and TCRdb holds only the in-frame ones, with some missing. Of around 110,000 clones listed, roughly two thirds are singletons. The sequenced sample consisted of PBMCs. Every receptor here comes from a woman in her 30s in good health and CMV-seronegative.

CDR3 in amino acids: CASSLYAARGRRNEQYF. The CDR3 bases are TGTGCCAGCAGCTTGTACGCGGCCAGGGGGCGACGGAACGAGCAGTACTTC. The J gene is TRBJ2-7, the V gene TRBV5-6, with 8 nucleotides matching TRBD1. The CDR3 has 17 amino acids. V was clipped by 1 base and J by 5 bases; unmatched bases: 14. CDR1 SGHDT and CDR2 YYEEEE come from the germline V gene. The full variable domain, rest sourced from reference TRBV5-6 and TRBJ2-7, is DAGVTQSPTHLIKTRGQQVTLRCSPKSGHDTVSWYQQALGQGPQFIFQYYEEEERQRGNFPDRFSGHQFPNYSSELNVNALLLGDSALYLCASSLYAARGRRNEQYFGPGTRLTVT.

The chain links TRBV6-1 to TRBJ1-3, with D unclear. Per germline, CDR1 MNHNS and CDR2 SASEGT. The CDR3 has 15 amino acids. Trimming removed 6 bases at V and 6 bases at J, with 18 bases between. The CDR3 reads CASRGAESTLNTIYF. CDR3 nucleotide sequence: TGTGCCAGCAGGGGAGCAGAGTCAACATTAAACACCATATATTTT.

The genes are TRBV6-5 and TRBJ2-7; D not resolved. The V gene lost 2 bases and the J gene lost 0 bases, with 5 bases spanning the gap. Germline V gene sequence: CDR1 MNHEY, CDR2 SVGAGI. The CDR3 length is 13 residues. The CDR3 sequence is CASSYPSSYEQYF. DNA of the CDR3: TGTGCCAGCAGTTACCCGAGCTCCTACGAGCAGTACTTC.

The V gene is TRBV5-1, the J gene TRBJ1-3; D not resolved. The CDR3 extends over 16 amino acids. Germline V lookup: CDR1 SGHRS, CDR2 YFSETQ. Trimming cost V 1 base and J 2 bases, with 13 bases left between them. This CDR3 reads CASSLYGDQPGNTIYF. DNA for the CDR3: TGCGCCAGCAGCTTGTACGGGGATCAGCCTGGAAACACCATATATTTT.

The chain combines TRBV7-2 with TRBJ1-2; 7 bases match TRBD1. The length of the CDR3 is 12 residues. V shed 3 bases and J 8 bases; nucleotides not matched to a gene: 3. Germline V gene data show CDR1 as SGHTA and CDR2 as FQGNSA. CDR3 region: CASSLRGQGYTF. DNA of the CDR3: TGTGCCAGCAGCTTGAGGGGACAGGGCTACACCTTC.

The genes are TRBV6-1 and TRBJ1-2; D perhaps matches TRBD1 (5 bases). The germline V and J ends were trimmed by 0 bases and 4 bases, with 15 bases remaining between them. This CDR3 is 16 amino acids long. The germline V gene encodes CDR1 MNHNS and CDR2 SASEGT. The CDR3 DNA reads TGTGCCAGCAGTGAAGCCTTAGGGGCTAGGGGCTATGGCTACACCTTC. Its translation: CASSEALGARGYGYTF.

The CDR3 nucleotides are TGTGCCAGCAGCAAGGTGGGCGGGGCGACAGTCGCAGATACGCAGTATTTT. Encoded protein: CASSKVGGATVADTQYF. The chain carries TRBV21-1 and TRBJ2-3; the table's D gene call, TRBD2, was not cross checked with the DNA. TRBV21-1 represents a pseudogene. CDR3 size: 17 residues.

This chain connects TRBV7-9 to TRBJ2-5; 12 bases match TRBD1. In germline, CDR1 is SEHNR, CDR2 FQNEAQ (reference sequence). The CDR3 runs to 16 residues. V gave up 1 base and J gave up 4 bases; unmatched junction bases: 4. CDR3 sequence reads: CASSLGDRGQAETQYF. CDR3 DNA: TGTGCCAGCAGCTTAGGGGACAGGGGGCAGGCAGAGACCCAGTACTTC.

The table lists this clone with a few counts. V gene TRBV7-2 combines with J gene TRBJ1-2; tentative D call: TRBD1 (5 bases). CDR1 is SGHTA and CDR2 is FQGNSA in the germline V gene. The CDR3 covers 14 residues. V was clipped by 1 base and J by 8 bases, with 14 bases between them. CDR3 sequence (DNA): TGTGCCAGCAGCTTAGGGGCAGGGATCGGCGGCTACACCTTC. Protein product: CASSLGAGIGGYTF.

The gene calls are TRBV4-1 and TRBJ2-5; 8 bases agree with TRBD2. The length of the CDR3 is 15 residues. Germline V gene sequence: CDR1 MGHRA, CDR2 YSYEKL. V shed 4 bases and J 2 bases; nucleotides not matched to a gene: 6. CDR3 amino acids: CASSLFSGGQETQYF. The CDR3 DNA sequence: TGCGCCAGCAGCCTCTTCTCGGGGGGGCAAGAGACCCAGTACTTC.

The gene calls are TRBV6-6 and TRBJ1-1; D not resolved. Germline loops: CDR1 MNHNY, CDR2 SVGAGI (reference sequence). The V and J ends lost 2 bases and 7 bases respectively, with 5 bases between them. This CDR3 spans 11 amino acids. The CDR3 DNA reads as TGTGCCAGCAGTTACAATCATGAAGCTTTCTTT. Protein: CASSYNHEAFF.

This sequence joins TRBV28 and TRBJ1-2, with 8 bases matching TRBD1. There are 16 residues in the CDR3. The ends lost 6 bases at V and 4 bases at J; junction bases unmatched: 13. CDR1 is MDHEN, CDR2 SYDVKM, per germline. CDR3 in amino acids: CASRPRGAGGRYGYTF. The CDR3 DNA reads TGTGCCAGCAGGCCAAGAGGGGCAGGGGGCCGCTATGGCTACACCTTC.

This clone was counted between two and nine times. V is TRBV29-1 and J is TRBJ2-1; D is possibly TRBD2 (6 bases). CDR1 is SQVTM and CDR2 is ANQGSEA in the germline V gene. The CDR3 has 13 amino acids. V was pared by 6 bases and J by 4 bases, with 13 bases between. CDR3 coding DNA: TGCAGCGTCGAACGGGAGAGTTACAATGAGCAGTTCTTC. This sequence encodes CSVERESYNEQFF.

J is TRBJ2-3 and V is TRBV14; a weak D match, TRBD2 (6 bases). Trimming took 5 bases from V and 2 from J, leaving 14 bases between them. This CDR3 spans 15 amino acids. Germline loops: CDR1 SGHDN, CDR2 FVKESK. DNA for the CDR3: TGTGCCAGCAGCTCTGGTGGAGGGGCCACAGATACGCAGTATTTT. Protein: CASSSGGGATDTQYF.

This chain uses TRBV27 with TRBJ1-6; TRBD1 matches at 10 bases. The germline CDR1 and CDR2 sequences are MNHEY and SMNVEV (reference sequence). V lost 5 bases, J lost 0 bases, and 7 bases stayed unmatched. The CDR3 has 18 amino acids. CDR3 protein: CASSLSGQGDSYNSPLHF. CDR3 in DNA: TGTGCCAGCAGTCTAAGCGGACAGGGGGACTCCTATAATTCACCCCTCCACTTT.

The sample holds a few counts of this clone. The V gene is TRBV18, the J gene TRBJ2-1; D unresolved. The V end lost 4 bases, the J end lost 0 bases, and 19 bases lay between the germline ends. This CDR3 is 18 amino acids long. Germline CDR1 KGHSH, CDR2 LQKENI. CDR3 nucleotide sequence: TGTGCCAGCTCACGGCTGGAGTTGCGAACCTTCTCCTACAATGAGCAGTTCTTC. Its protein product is CASSRLELRTFSYNEQFF.

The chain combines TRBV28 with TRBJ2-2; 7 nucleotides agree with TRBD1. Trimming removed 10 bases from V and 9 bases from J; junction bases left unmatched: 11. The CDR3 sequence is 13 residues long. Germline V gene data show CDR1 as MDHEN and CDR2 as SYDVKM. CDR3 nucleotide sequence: TGTGCCACCGAAGACAGGGACCACCGGGAGCTGTTTTTT. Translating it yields CATEDRDHRELFF.